One and the same sample provided the 8 T cell receptor beta chains below, sequenced in a study of CD8 T cells in Susac syndrome. Reverse transcription used about 0.45 to 1 ug RNA and random hexamers. One entry per CDR3 protein results from TCRdb running MiXCR on the immunoSEQ multiplex PCR reads. This table holds about 200,000 distinct CDR3 sequences, almost 96% found once. Sequenced material: CD4+ T cells from PBMCs. The receptors here all came from a human donor with multiple sclerosis.

The rearrangement links TRBV28 to TRBJ1-1; D gene unclear. Germline loops: CDR1 MDHEN, CDR2 SYDVKM. The CDR3 runs 13 residues. Deletions cut 8 bases from V and 1 base from J, with 11 bases between. The CDR3 region is CASRPLKNTEAFF. The CDR3 coding sequence is TGTGCCAGCCGCCCCCTGAAGAACACTGAAGCTTTCTTT.

The chain recombines TRBV9 with TRBJ2-4; D possibly corresponds to TRBD2 (5 bases). Germline loops: CDR1 SGDLS, CDR2 YYNGEE. CDR3 length equals 13 residues. Trimming removed 2 bases at V and 8 bases at J, with 11 bases between. CDR3 coding DNA: TGTGCCAGCAGCGTCGAGGGTGGTTACATTCAGTACTTC. The encoded protein is CASSVEGGYIQYF. Full variable domain (outside the CDR3, taken from reference TRBV9 and TRBJ2-4): DSGVTQTPKHLITATGQRVTLRCSPRSGDLSVYWYQQSLDQGLQFLIQYYNGEERAKGNILERFSAQQFPDLHSELNLSSLELGDSALYFCASSVEGGYIQYFGAGTRLSVL.

The chain joins TRBV19 to TRBJ2-5; no definite D call. Germline V gives CDR1 LNHDA, CDR2 SQIVND (reference sequence). Trimming took 5 bases from V and 2 from J, leaving 6 bases between them. This CDR3 contains 12 residues. The CDR3 region is CASSRWQETQYF. The CDR3 bases are TGTGCCAGTAGTCGATGGCAAGAGACCCAGTACTTC.

The rearrangement uses TRBV7-8 and TRBJ2-7, with TRBD1 matching over 7 bases. J lost 3 bases, V lost 5 bases, and 7 bases had no gene match. CDR1 is SGHVS and CDR2 is FQNEAQ in the germline V gene. The CDR3 consists of 14 residues. The CDR3, as DNA: TGTGCCAGCAGCGAGACAGGGATCAGCTACGAGCAGTACTTC. This gives the protein CASSETGISYEQYF. The full variable domain, rest sourced from reference TRBV7-8 and TRBJ2-7, is GAGVSQSPRYKVAKRGQDVALRCDPISGHVSLFWYQQALGQGPEFLTYFQNEAQLDKSGLPSDRFFAERPEGSVSTLKIQRTQQEDSAVYLCASSETGISYEQYFGPGTRLTVT.

The chain has TRBV12-3 or TRBV12-4 and TRBJ1-2; no firm D call. The CDR3 runs 14 residues. The V end lost 7 bases, the J end lost 6 bases, and 18 bases lay between the germline ends. CDR3 sequence: CASTPTWNPDGYTF. In DNA form, the CDR3 reads TGTGCCAGCACCCCAACATGGAACCCCGATGGCTACACCTTC.

The chain employs TRBV29-1 and TRBJ2-1; TRBD2 matches 8 bases. The CDR3 runs to 13 residues. Trimming cost V 3 bases and J 7 bases; bases outside gene matches: 5. Germline V gene sequence: CDR1 SQVTM, CDR2 ANQGSEA. The CDR3 nucleotides are TGCAGCGTTGACGGCGGCGGGGGGAATGAGCAGTTCTTC. This gives the protein CSVDGGGGNEQFF.

The V and J genes are TRBV20-1 and TRBJ1-2, with D possibly TRBD1 on 6 matching bases. The germline CDR1 and CDR2 sequences are DFQATT and SNEGSKA (reference sequence). The CDR3 runs to 13 residues. Trimming pared 5 bases from V and 4 bases from J, leaving 14 bases between. DNA for the CDR3: TGCAGTGCTCCAGCGACAGGAATCTATGGCTACACCTTC. This encodes CSAPATGIYGYTF.

The CDR3 spells CASSLIYSYEQYF. For the CDR3, the DNA is TGTGCCAGCAGTTTGATTTACTCCTACGAGCAGTACTTC. The chain is built from TRBV6-2 or TRBV6-3 and TRBJ2-7, with D uncertain. The CDR3 has 13 amino acids. The V end was cut by 4 bases, the J end by 0 bases, with 7 bases between. Germline lookup yields CDR1 MNHEY and CDR2 SVGEGT.